Included here is one T cell receptor (beta chain) sequence, with context. No antigen is known for it. Germline values: CDR1 SQVTM, CDR2 ANQGSEA. The CDR3 runs to 16 residues. Trimming removed 4 bases from V and 0 bases from J, with 16 bases in between. These data come from a study of OX40 agonist ivuxolimab in advanced cancers. Study as a whole: Two cutaneous melanoma patients and one hepatocellular carcinoma patient, three in all, had partial responses.

General study results and limits: The average count of expanded clones was higher among CD8+ T cells than among CD4+. Clonal expansion by week 6 occurred in CD4+ and CD8+ blood T cells (at 0.1 to 3.0 mg/kg).

This table comes from immunoSEQ multiplex PCR, and its TCRdb copy is limited to in-frame clones, with some not included. The sample holds approximately 82,000 clones, about 88% seen once. Cycle 7 day 1, cycle 4 day 1, and baseline were the timepoints at which blood was sampled. This chain joins TRBV29-1 and TRBJ1-3; D call uncertain. This sequence was found in an adult with an advanced solid tumor such as melanoma, head and neck, liver or kidney cancer. This material consisted of CD4+ or CD8+ T cells sorted from blood, taken in a trial of the OX40 agonist ivuxolimab. In DNA form, the CDR3 reads TGCAGCGTTGCCCGAGGAACCACCGACTCTGGAAACACCATATATTTT. As protein: CSVARGTTDSGNTIYF.